One sample yielded the 18 T cell receptor beta chains listed below, sequenced in a study of shared clonotypes between healthy human individuals. Measured with immunoSEQ multiplex PCR; TCRdb has only the in-frame clones, and not every one. This sample has around 1,000,000 clones; roughly 77% occur once, and the top ten carry 0.85% to 1%. The sequenced sample was memory CD4+ T cells from PBMCs. Subset of the sample: CD45RA-negative fraction. The receptors here all came from a young man in good health. Some clones in this sample may be carry-over from other donors' samples.

The gene calls are TRBV18 and TRBJ1-4; D is perhaps TRBD1 (5 bases). This CDR3 region has 16 residues. V was trimmed by 4 bases and J by 5 bases, leaving 17 bases between them. From germline, CDR1 is KGHSH and CDR2 LQKENI. CDR3 protein: CASSLNPGRENEKLFF. The CDR3 region has the DNA TGTGCCAGCTCACTAAATCCGGGACGAGAAAATGAAAAACTGTTTTTT.

The chain has TRBV6-5 and TRBJ2-5; perhaps TRBD1 as D (5 bases). The CDR3 runs 12 residues. Germline V gives CDR1 MNHEY, CDR2 SVGAGI. V was cut by 7 bases and J by 7 bases, with 13 bases left in between. CDR3 in amino acids: CASTPGYGTQYF. The DNA for the CDR3 is TGTGCCAGCACACCAGGGTATGGGACCCAGTACTTC.

This clone was seen a few times. The chain combines TRBV6-1 with TRBJ1-1; D not resolved. The V end was cut by 4 bases, the J end by 3 bases, with 9 bases between. Germline CDR1 and CDR2: MNHNS and SASEGT. The CDR3 is made up of 13 amino acids. The CDR3 DNA follows: TGTGCCAGCAGTGTCAGGAGGGACACTGAAGCTTTCTTT. This encodes CASSVRRDTEAFF.

As regards this clone: Other nucleotide sequences from this sample produce the same CDR3. The rearrangement uses TRBV5-1 and TRBJ1-1; 8 positions match TRBD1. CDR3 size: 13 residues. Germline V gives CDR1 SGHRS, CDR2 YFSETQ. The ends lost 2 bases at V and 4 bases at J; junction bases unmatched: 1. CDR3 coding DNA: TGCGCCAGCAGCTTCGGACAGGGCACTGAAGCTTTCTTT. Amino acid sequence: CASSFGQGTEAFF.

This chain uses TRBV6-5 with TRBJ1-2, with D perhaps TRBD1 (5 bases). Germline V gene lookup returns CDR1 MNHEY and CDR2 SVGAGI. The CDR3 has 15 residues. Trimming shortened V by 2 bases and J by 7 bases, and 17 bases separated the two germline ends. CDR3 sequence reads: CASSYGSPGRGGYTF. The CDR3 bases are TGTGCCAGCAGTTACGGCTCACCGGGACGAGGTGGCTACACCTTC.

V and J are TRBV27 and TRBJ1-5, with D uncertain. CDR1 MNHEY and CDR2 SMNVEV come from the germline V gene (reference sequence). The V end lost 2 bases, the J end lost 7 bases, and 9 bases lay between the germline ends. This CDR3 region has 13 residues. The CDR3 bases are TGTGCCAGCAGTTTAAGCACCGGCCAGCCCCAGCATTTT. This sequence encodes CASSLSTGQPQHF.

There are a few counts of this clone. The chain is built from TRBV28 and TRBJ2-5; D is undetermined. The ends were cut back, 3 bases at V and 3 bases at J, with 14 bases in the middle. Germline V gene lookup returns CDR1 MDHEN and CDR2 SYDVKM. The CDR3 is made up of 15 amino acids. CDR3 coding DNA: TGTGCCAGCAGTTTGGTCAGACGAGGCGAAGAGACCCAGTACTTC. It encodes CASSLVRRGEETQYF.

The chain has TRBV5-5 and TRBJ2-7; D call uncertain. The V and J ends lost 1 base and 0 bases respectively, with 17 bases between them. Germline CDR1 SGHKS, CDR2 YYEKEE (reference sequence). There are 17 residues in the CDR3. CDR3 in amino acids: CASSLTTARPSSYEQYF. The DNA for the CDR3 is TGTGCCAGCAGCTTGACGACGGCCCGCCCGAGCTCCTACGAGCAGTACTTC.

Turning to this clone: The sample holds other DNA sequences that translate to the same CDR3. The rearrangement joins TRBV6-5 to TRBJ2-7; 10 bases are a match to TRBD1. The V and J ends lost 6 bases and 1 base, in that order; junction bases with no gene match: 3. The germline V gene has CDR1 MNHEY and CDR2 SVGAGI. This CDR3 comprises 14 residues. CDR3 sequence (DNA): TGTGCCAGCAGACCGGGACAGGGGTCCTACGAGCAGTACTTC. Encoded protein: CASRPGQGSYEQYF.

The chain employs TRBV28 and TRBJ2-7; 7 bases match TRBD2. Germline lookup yields CDR1 MDHEN and CDR2 SYDVKM. This CDR3 contains 14 residues. V lost 6 bases and J lost 2; bases outside the gene matches: 7. The CDR3 DNA sequence: TGTGCCAGCAGCCTCGGGGGGAAGACCTACGAGCAGTACTTC. Translating it yields CASSLGGKTYEQYF.

The J gene is TRBJ2-2, the V gene TRBV30; 13 positions agree with TRBD2. The V gene end was trimmed by 4 bases and the J gene end by 0 bases; junction bases not matched to a gene: 5. This CDR3 comprises 17 residues. Germline values: CDR1 GTSNPN, CDR2 SVGIG (reference sequence). CDR3 DNA sequence: TGTGCCTGGACCCCCACTAGCGGGAGGGCGAACACCGGGGAGCTGTTTTTT. Its protein is CAWTPTSGRANTGELFF.

This clone was counted a few times. The rearrangement links TRBV4-2 to TRBJ2-1; 9 bases map to TRBD1. CDR1 and CDR2 (germline): LGHNA, YNFKEQ. The junction had 5 bases not matched to a gene; V was cut back by 6 bases and J by 5 bases. This CDR3 has 14 amino acids. The CDR3 sequence is CASSYRGRDNEQFF. CDR3 DNA: TGTGCCAGCAGTTACAGGGGGCGAGACAATGAGCAGTTCTTC.

This sequence joins TRBV5-1 and TRBJ2-7; 7 bases match TRBD1. The CDR3 is made up of 14 amino acids. With 3 bases clipped from V and 1 base from J, the junction kept 4 bases outside the gene matches. Germline lookup yields CDR1 SGHRS and CDR2 YFSETQ. The CDR3 sequence: CASSWGTVSYEQYF. CDR3 in DNA: TGCGCCAGCAGCTGGGGGACAGTTTCCTACGAGCAGTACTTC. Full variable domain (remainder filled in from reference TRBV5-1 and TRBJ2-7): KAGVTQTPRYLIKTRGQQVTLSCSPISGHRSVSWYQQTPGQGLQFLFEYFSETQRNKGNFPGRFSGRQFSNSRSEMNVSTLELGDSALYLCASSWGTVSYEQYFGPGTRLTVT.

This clone was seen only a few times. The chain recombines TRBV28 with TRBJ2-7; D gene unclear. CDR1 is MDHEN and CDR2 is SYDVKM in the germline V gene. The CDR3 extends over 10 amino acids. The V end lost 5 bases, the J end lost 2 bases, and 1 base lay between the germline ends. DNA of the CDR3: TGTGCCAGCAGTCCCTACGAGCAGTACTTC. This codes for CASSPYEQYF.

The rearrangement uses TRBV30 and TRBJ1-1; unclear D gene. Germline CDR1 and CDR2: GTSNPN and SVGIG (reference sequence). This CDR3 has 13 amino acids. The germline V and J ends were trimmed by 0 bases and 8 bases, with 13 bases remaining between them. DNA of the CDR3: TGTGCCTGGAGTGTCTCAGCAGCCTTGGAAGCTTTCTTT. As protein: CAWSVSAALEAFF.

This clone was seen a few times. The gene calls are TRBV10-3 and TRBJ2-4, with D perhaps matching TRBD2 (6 bases). Trimming stripped 4 bases from V and 9 bases from J, with 13 bases between. Germline lookup yields CDR1 ENHRY and CDR2 SYGVKD. CDR3 size: 13 residues. CDR3 sequence reads: CAISVEGDGIQYF. The CDR3 region has the DNA TGTGCCATCAGTGTGGAGGGAGACGGCATTCAGTACTTC.

CDR3 residues: CASRPGQRVSTDTQYF. CDR3 bases: TGTGCCAGCAGACCGGGGCAGCGGGTTAGCACAGATACGCAGTATTTT. This chain uses TRBV7-2 with TRBJ2-3, with a tentative D call TRBD2 (6 bases). The CDR3 extends over 16 amino acids. V lost 6 bases and J 0 bases, leaving 16 bases between the germline ends. CDR1 is SGHTA and CDR2 is FQGNSA in the germline V gene.

The chain joins TRBV11-2 to TRBJ2-7; tentatively, D is TRBD1 (6 bases). CDR1 SGHAT and CDR2 FQNNGV come from the germline V gene. CDR3 length: 15 amino acids. V lost 5 bases, J lost 3 bases, and 17 bases lay in between. CDR3 protein: CASSTNIRGGYEQYF. CDR3 DNA sequence: TGTGCCAGCAGCACCAACATCAGGGGCGGCTACGAGCAGTACTTC. Full variable domain (missing parts from reference TRBV11-2 and TRBJ2-7): EAGVAQSPRYKIIEKRQSVAFWCNPISGHATLYWYQQILGQGPKLLIQFQNNGVVDDSQLPKDRFSAERLKGVDSTLKIQPAKLEDSAVYLCASSTNIRGGYEQYFGPGTRLTVT.